Each of the 24 T cell receptor beta chains below was sequenced from the same sample in a study of T cell changes during pregnancy in multiple sclerosis. TCRdb's table, derived via immunoSEQ multiplex PCR, lists solely in-frame clones and lacks some. The table records around 83,000 clones, just over 90% of them present only once. The sample was CD4+ T cells from peripheral blood mononuclear cells, taken in the second trimester of pregnancy. The receptors come from a female donor with multiple sclerosis, enrolled in a pregnancy study.

The chain joins TRBV28 to TRBJ2-7; a weak D match, TRBD1 (5 bases). Per germline, CDR1 MDHEN and CDR2 SYDVKM. V lost 7 bases to trimming and J lost 1 base, with 8 bases between them. The CDR3 contains 12 residues. CDR3 residues: CASTGFSYEQYF. DNA of the CDR3: TGTGCCAGCACAGGGTTTTCCTACGAGCAGTACTTC.

The table lists this clone with a few counts. J is TRBJ2-7 and V is TRBV2; 10 bases map to TRBD1. The CDR3 sequence is 13 residues long. J was trimmed by 5 bases and V by 10 bases; bases with no gene match: 8. Germline values: CDR1 SNHLY, CDR2 FYNNEI. DNA for the CDR3: TGTGCCAACCAACGGGACAGGGGAAACGAGCAGTACTTC. Its translation is CANQRDRGNEQYF. Based on the CDR3 plus reference TRBV2 and TRBJ2-7, the full variable domain is EPEVTQTPSHQVTQMGQEVILRCVPISNHLYFYWYRQILGQKVEFLVSFYNNEISEKSEIFDDQFSVERPDGSNFTLKIRSTKLEDSAMYFCANQRDRGNEQYFGPGTRLTVT.

V is TRBV5-1 and J is TRBJ1-5; D is possibly TRBD1 (5 bases). Germline CDR1 reads SGHRS; CDR2 reads YFSETQ. CDR3 length: 17 residues. V was cut by 0 bases and J by 1 base, with 14 bases left in between. CDR3 residues: CASSLGTSTGSNQPQHF. CDR3 bases: TGCGCCAGCAGCTTGGGGACGTCCACAGGAAGCAATCAGCCCCAGCATTTT. Looking up the rest from reference TRBV5-1 and TRBJ1-5 gives the full variable domain: KAGVTQTPRYLIKTRGQQVTLSCSPISGHRSVSWYQQTPGQGLQFLFEYFSETQRNKGNFPGRFSGRQFSNSRSEMNVSTLELGDSALYLCASSLGTSTGSNQPQHFGDGTRLSIL.

The chain has TRBV19 and TRBJ2-7, with D unresolved. The length of the CDR3 is 11 residues. V was shortened by 1 base and J by 5 bases, with 3 bases between the two germline ends. Germline CDR1 is LNHDA and CDR2 is SQIVND (reference sequence). The CDR3 DNA follows: TGTGCCAGTAGTATAGGTAACGAGCAGTACTTC. Translating it yields CASSIGNEQYF.

The chain carries TRBV19 and TRBJ1-2; no clear D gene. Germline V CDR1 and CDR2: LNHDA, SQIVND (reference sequence). CDR3 length: 14 amino acids. The germline V and J ends were trimmed by 3 bases and 4 bases, with 12 bases remaining between them. DNA for the CDR3: TGTGCCAGTAGTATGAACTCTCGAGGCTATGGCTACACCTTC. Translated, it gives CASSMNSRGYGYTF. Together with reference TRBV19 and TRBJ1-2, the CDR3 gives the full variable domain: DGGITQSPKYLFRKEGQNVTLSCEQNLNHDAMYWYRQDPGQGLRLIYYSQIVNDFQKGDIAEGYSVSREKKESFPLTVTSAQKNPTAFYLCASSMNSRGYGYTFGSGTRLTVV.

The chain has TRBV6-5 and TRBJ2-1; possibly TRBD2 for D (5 bases). CDR3 size: 13 residues. The V end was cut by 0 bases, the J end by 7 bases, with 7 bases between. The germline V gene encodes CDR1 MNHEY and CDR2 SVGAGI. In nucleotides, the CDR3 is TGTGCCAGCAGTTACTCCGGGAAAAATGAGCAGTTCTTC. Amino acids: CASSYSGKNEQFF.

The rearrangement joins TRBV9 to TRBJ2-1; TRBD2 matches 13 bases. Germline V gene sequence: CDR1 SGDLS, CDR2 YYNGEE. The CDR3 loop spans 16 amino acids. The V segment lost 0 bases and the J segment 10 bases; nucleotides outside the gene matches: 7. The CDR3 is CASSVDPGLAGREQFF. CDR3 DNA sequence: TGTGCCAGCAGCGTAGACCCGGGACTAGCGGGAAGGGAGCAGTTCTTC.

The chain links TRBV29-1 to TRBJ1-2; 10 nucleotides agree with TRBD1. CDR3 length: 13 amino acids. The germline V gene has CDR1 SQVTM and CDR2 ANQGSEA. J lost 4 bases, V lost 3 bases, and 2 bases had no gene match. For the CDR3, the DNA is TGCAGCGTTGAGGGACAGGGGAGCTATGGCTACACCTTC. Residues: CSVEGQGSYGYTF. The full variable domain, in which reference TRBV29-1 and TRBJ1-2 provide the parts outside the CDR3, is SAVISQKPSRDICQRGTSLTIQCQVDSQVTMMFWYRQQPGQSLTLIATANQGSEATYESGFVIDKFPISRPNLTFSTLTVSNMSPEDSSIYLCSVEGQGSYGYTFGSGTRLTVV.

The rearrangement links TRBV7-9 to TRBJ2-1, with TRBD2 identical over 9 bases. Germline loops: CDR1 SEHNR, CDR2 FQNEAQ (reference sequence). The CDR3 consists of 15 residues. V lost 5 bases, J lost 2 bases, and 4 bases stayed unmatched. The CDR3 coding sequence is TGTGCCAGCAGCACTTCTAGCGGGGCCTACAATGAGCAGTTCTTC. Its protein is CASSTSSGAYNEQFF.

The chain combines TRBV5-1 with TRBJ1-4, with TRBD1 matching over 8 bases. The V gene end was trimmed by 2 bases and the J gene end by 1 base; junction bases not matched to a gene: 4. The CDR3 extends over 16 amino acids. CDR1 is SGHRS, CDR2 YFSETQ, per germline. CDR3 sequence reads: CASSFQGAETNEKLFF. CDR3 nucleotide sequence: TGCGCCAGCAGCTTTCAGGGGGCAGAAACTAATGAAAAACTGTTTTTT.

CDR3 loop: CASSSVRHRGLDGYTF. Here the CDR3 DNA reads TGTGCCAGCAGCTCCGTGAGGCACAGGGGGCTTGATGGCTACACCTTC. The J gene is TRBJ1-2, the V gene TRBV11-2, with TRBD1 identical over 9 bases. Germline V gene sequence: CDR1 SGHAT, CDR2 FQNNGV. V trimming: 4 bases; J trimming: 6 bases; junction bases outside the gene matches: 12. This CDR3 is 16 amino acids long.

The gene calls are TRBV19 and TRBJ1-2; possible D gene TRBD1, 5 bases. Germline CDR1 is LNHDA and CDR2 is SQIVND (reference sequence). This CDR3 has 16 residues. Trimming cost V 8 bases and J 4 bases, with 23 bases left between them. DNA of the CDR3: TGTGCCAGTCGACTTCTCTCCGGGACTCCCACCTATGGCTACACCTTC. Encoded protein: CASRLLSGTPTYGYTF.

This sequence joins TRBV28 and TRBJ1-6; D might be TRBD1 (5 bases). There are 15 residues in the CDR3. V was shortened by 3 bases and J by 6 bases, with 12 bases between the two germline ends. Germline CDR1 reads MDHEN; CDR2 reads SYDVKM. Here the CDR3 reads CASSFDRFTNSPLHF. CDR3 in DNA: TGTGCCAGCAGTTTCGACAGATTTACTAATTCACCCCTCCACTTT.

V is TRBV6-5 and J is TRBJ2-3; D not resolved. Germline assignment: CDR1 MNHEY and CDR2 SVGAGI. V was trimmed by 2 bases and J by 3 bases, leaving 9 bases between them. This CDR3 has 14 residues. In nucleotides, the CDR3 is TGTGCCAGCAGTTACACGACTCTTACAGATACGCAGTATTTT. Its translation is CASSYTTLTDTQYF.

This clone was seen just once. This chain links TRBV5-6 with TRBJ2-3, with TRBD2 matching 7 bases. Germline V gene data show CDR1 as SGHDT and CDR2 as YYEEEE. Trimming took 4 bases from V and 10 from J; bases not matched to a gene: 9. There are 13 residues in the CDR3. The CDR3 DNA sequence: TGTGCCAGCAGCCGAGAGCGGGGTGGCCCGCAGTATTTT. It codes for CASSRERGGPQYF.

This clone appeared a single time. This sequence joins TRBV6-6 and TRBJ1-1, with a weak D call TRBD1 (5 bases). The germline V gene encodes CDR1 MNHNY and CDR2 SVGAGI (reference sequence). This CDR3 comprises 14 residues. V was pared by 2 bases and J by 1 base, with 8 bases between. The CDR3 here is CASSYSGANTEAFF. The DNA of the CDR3 is TGTGCCAGCAGTTACAGTGGGGCGAACACTGAAGCTTTCTTT.

The V gene is TRBV6-6, the J gene TRBJ1-1, with 8 bases lining up with TRBD1. The V and J ends lost 2 bases and 1 base, in that order; junction bases with no gene match: 6. The CDR3 sequence is 16 residues long. The germline V gene encodes CDR1 MNHNY and CDR2 SVGAGI (reference sequence). The CDR3 spells CASSYPRQGRNTEAFF. In nucleotides, the CDR3 is TGTGCCAGCAGTTACCCAAGACAGGGGCGGAACACTGAAGCTTTCTTT.

V gene TRBV29-1 combines with J gene TRBJ2-1, with D possibly being TRBD2 (5 bases). Germline values: CDR1 SQVTM, CDR2 ANQGSEA. The V gene lost 3 bases and the J gene lost 10 bases, with 10 bases spanning the gap. This CDR3 spans 11 amino acids. CDR3 in amino acids: CSVELAREQFF. The CDR3 coding sequence is TGCAGCGTTGAGCTAGCACGGGAGCAGTTCTTC.

The chain employs TRBV5-6 and TRBJ1-2, with 7 bases fitting TRBD1. Per the germline V gene, CDR1 is SGHDT and CDR2 is YYEEEE. Trimming took 4 bases from V and 4 from J; bases not matched to a gene: 4. This CDR3 is built from 13 residues. CDR3 in DNA: TGTGCCAGCAGCGATAGACAGGGCTATGGCTACACCTTC. It codes for CASSDRQGYGYTF.

This clone was observed a single time. The gene calls are TRBV27 and TRBJ2-1; D is perhaps TRBD1 (5 bases). Trimming shortened V by 6 bases and J by 4 bases, and 19 bases separated the two germline ends. The CDR3 spans 16 residues. Germline CDR1 reads MNHEY; CDR2 reads SMNVEV (reference sequence). The CDR3: CASSLVGQAGYNEQFF. CDR3 DNA sequence: TGTGCCAGCAGCCTGGTGGGGCAAGCTGGGTACAATGAGCAGTTCTTC.

This clone was observed a single time. V usage is TRBV9 and J usage is TRBJ1-1; D is perhaps TRBD1 (5 bases). V was cut by 5 bases and J by 11 bases, with 19 bases left in between. This CDR3 has 13 amino acids. Germline V gene data show CDR1 as SGDLS and CDR2 as YYNGEE. As DNA, the CDR3 is TGTGCCAGCAGTCCTACTCCGGGGGGGAAGGCTTTCTTT. It encodes CASSPTPGGKAFF.

The chain joins TRBV7-9 to TRBJ2-2; D gene uncertain. The length of the CDR3 is 14 residues. Germline CDR1 and CDR2: SEHNR and FQNEAQ (reference sequence). Deletions cut 0 bases from V and 8 bases from J, with 10 bases between. This chain's CDR3 is CASSLARNWGELFF. CDR3 coding DNA: TGTGCCAGCAGCTTAGCGCGGAACTGGGGGGAGCTGTTTTTT.

V and J are TRBV5-1 and TRBJ1-2; TRBD1 aligns across 7 bases. The CDR3 runs to 15 residues. Germline V gene lookup returns CDR1 SGHRS and CDR2 YFSETQ. J was trimmed by 8 bases and V by 5 bases; bases with no gene match: 15. The DNA of the CDR3 is TGCGCCAGCAGTCACTCAGAGACAGGGCTCCGGGGCTACACCTTC. Translating gives CASSHSETGLRGYTF.

The CDR3 region has the DNA TGTGCCAGCAGCTTGCCGACTGGAGTTTACAATGAGCAGTTCTTC. It codes for CASSLPTGVYNEQFF. The gene calls are TRBV5-4 and TRBJ2-1; D gene ambiguous. The CDR3 has 15 amino acids. V was shortened by 1 base and J by 4 bases, with 12 bases between the two germline ends. Per germline, CDR1 SGHNT and CDR2 YYREEE (reference sequence).